The entry below describes one T cell receptor beta chain. Its antigen is not known. TCRdb's copy holds only in-frame clones and misses some; the assay was immunoSEQ multiplex PCR. The sample consists of around 50,000 clones, approximately 80% of them appearing once. The data belong to a study of T cells in tumors after PD-1 blockade. Study-wide context: Mean per blood sample: about 110,000 templates (about 21,000-270,000), about 40,000 unique clonotypes.

Germline V gives CDR1 LNHDA, CDR2 SQIVND (reference sequence). The V gene lost 1 base and the J gene lost 3 bases, with 16 bases spanning the gap. The CDR3 sequence is 17 residues long. Notes on the study in general: Blood contained approximately 40% of the tumor's TCR clonotypes.

The TCR originated in a human donor with advanced basal cell or squamous cell carcinoma (not recorded which). The J gene is TRBJ2-1, the V gene TRBV19; tentative D call: TRBD2 (5 bases). The starting material was PBMCs, obtained before anti-PD-1 therapy. The CDR3 sequence: CASSIALTPGSYNEQFF. In nucleotides, the CDR3 is TGTGCCAGTAGTATAGCCCTAACCCCGGGGAGCTACAATGAGCAGTTCTTC.